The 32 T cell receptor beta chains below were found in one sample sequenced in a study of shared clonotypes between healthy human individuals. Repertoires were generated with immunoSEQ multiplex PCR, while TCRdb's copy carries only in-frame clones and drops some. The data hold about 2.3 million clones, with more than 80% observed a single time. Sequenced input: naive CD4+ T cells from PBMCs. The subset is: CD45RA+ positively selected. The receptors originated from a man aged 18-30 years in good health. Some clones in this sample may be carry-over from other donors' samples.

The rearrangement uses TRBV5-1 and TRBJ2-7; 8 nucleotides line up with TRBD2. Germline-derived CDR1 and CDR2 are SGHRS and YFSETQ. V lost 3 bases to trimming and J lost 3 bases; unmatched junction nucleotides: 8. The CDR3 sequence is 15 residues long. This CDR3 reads CASSSRLSGGYEQYF. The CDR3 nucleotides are TGCGCCAGCAGCTCCCGACTAAGCGGGGGCTACGAGCAGTACTTC.

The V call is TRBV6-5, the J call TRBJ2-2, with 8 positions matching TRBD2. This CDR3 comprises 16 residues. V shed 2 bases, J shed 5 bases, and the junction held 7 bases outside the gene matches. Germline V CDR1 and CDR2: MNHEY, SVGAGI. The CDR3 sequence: CASSYLSGSGTGELFF. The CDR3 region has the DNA TGTGCCAGCAGTTACCTGAGCGGGAGCGGAACCGGGGAGCTGTTTTTT.

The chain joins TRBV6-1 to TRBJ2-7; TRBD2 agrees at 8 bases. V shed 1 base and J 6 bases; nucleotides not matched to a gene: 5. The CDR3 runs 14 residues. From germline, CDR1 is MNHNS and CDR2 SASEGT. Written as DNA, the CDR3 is TGTGCCAGCAGTGAAGAACCGGGAGGGGGCGAGCAGTACTTC. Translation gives CASSEEPGGGEQYF.

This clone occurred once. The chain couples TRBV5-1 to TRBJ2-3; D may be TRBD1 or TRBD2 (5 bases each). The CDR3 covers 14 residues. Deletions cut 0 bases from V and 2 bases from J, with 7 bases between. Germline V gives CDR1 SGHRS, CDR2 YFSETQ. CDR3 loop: CASSLGDDTDTQYF. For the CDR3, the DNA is TGCGCCAGCAGCTTGGGGGACGACACAGATACGCAGTATTTT. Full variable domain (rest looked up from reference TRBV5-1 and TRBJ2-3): KAGVTQTPRYLIKTRGQQVTLSCSPISGHRSVSWYQQTPGQGLQFLFEYFSETQRNKGNFPGRFSGRQFSNSRSEMNVSTLELGDSALYLCASSLGDDTDTQYFGPGTRLTVL.

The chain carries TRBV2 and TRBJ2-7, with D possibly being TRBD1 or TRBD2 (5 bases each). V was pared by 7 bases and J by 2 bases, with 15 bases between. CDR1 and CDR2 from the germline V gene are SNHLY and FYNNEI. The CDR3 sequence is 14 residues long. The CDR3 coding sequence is TGTGCCAGCACCCGAGGGGTAGCTACCTACGAGCAGTACTTC. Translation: CASTRGVATYEQYF.

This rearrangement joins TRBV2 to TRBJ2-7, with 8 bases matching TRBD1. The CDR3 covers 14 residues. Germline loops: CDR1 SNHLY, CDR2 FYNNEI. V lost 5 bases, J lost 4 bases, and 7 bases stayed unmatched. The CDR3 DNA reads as TGTGCCAGCAGTCCGGGACAGGTCTTTTACGAGCAGTACTTC. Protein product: CASSPGQVFYEQYF. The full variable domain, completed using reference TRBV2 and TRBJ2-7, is EPEVTQTPSHQVTQMGQEVILRCVPISNHLYFYWYRQILGQKVEFLVSFYNNEISEKSEIFDDQFSVERPDGSNFTLKIRSTKLEDSAMYFCASSPGQVFYEQYFGPGTRLTVT.

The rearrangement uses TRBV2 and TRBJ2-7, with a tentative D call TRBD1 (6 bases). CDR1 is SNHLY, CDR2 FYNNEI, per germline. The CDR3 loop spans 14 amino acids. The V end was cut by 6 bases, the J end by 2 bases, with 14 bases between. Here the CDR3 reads CASRRDIYTYEQYF. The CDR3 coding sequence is TGTGCCAGCAGACGGGACATATACACCTACGAGCAGTACTTC.

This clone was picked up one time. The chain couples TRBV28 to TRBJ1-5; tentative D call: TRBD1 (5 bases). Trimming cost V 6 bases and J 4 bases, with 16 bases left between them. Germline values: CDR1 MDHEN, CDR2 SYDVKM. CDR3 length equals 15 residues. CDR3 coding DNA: TGTGCCAGCAGCTCCTTCCAGGGACGAAATCAGCCCCAGCATTTT. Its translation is CASSSFQGRNQPQHF.

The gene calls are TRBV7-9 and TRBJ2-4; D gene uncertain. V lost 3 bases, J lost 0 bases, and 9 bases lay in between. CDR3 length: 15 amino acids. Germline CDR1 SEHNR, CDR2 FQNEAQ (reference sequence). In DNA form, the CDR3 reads TGTGCCAGCAGCTTCCCGGAGCTAGCCAAAAACATTCAGTACTTC. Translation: CASSFPELAKNIQYF.

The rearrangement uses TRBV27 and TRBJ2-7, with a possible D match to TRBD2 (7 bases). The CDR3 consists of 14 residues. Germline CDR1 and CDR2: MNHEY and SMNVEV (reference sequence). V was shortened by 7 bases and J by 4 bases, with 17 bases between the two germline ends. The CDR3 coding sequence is TGTGCCAGCACCGCTACGGGGGGCTTTTACGAGCAGTACTTC. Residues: CASTATGGFYEQYF.

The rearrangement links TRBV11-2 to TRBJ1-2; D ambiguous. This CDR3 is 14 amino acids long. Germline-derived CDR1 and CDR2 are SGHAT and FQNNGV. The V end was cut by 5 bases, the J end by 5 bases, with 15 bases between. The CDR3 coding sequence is TGTGCCAGCAGCCTCAGCAGGTCACGGTATGGCTACACCTTC. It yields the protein CASSLSRSRYGYTF.

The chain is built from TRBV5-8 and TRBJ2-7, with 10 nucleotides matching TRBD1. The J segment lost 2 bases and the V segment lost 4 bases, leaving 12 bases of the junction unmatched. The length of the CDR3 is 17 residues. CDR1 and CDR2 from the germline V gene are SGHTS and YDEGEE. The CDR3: CASSPGTGESWAYEQYF. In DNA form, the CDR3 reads TGTGCCAGCAGCCCAGGGACAGGGGAGTCCTGGGCCTACGAGCAGTACTTC.

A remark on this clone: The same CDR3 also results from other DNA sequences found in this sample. The CDR3 DNA sequence: TGTGCCAGCAGTTTTGGAGGGAACTATGGCTACACCTTC. This encodes CASSFGGNYGYTF. This chain connects TRBV28 to TRBJ1-2, with D unresolved. The CDR3 totals 13 residues. V was cut by 3 bases and J by 2 bases, with 7 bases left in between. The germline V gene has CDR1 MDHEN and CDR2 SYDVKM.

The CDR3 is CASVKSASGRYEQYF. CDR3 sequence (DNA): TGTGCCAGCGTTAAATCGGCTAGCGGGAGGTACGAGCAGTACTTC. The chain joins TRBV2 to TRBJ2-7; 11 bases line up with TRBD2. This CDR3 spans 15 amino acids. The germline CDR1 and CDR2 sequences are SNHLY and FYNNEI. Germline trimming cut 8 bases from V and 4 bases from J; bases unmatched to any gene: 10.

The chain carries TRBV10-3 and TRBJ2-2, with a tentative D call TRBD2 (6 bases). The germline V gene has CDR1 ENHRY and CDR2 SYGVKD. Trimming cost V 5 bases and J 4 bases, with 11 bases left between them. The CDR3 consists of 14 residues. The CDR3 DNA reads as TGTGCCATCAGTCCTAGCGTCGGCACCGGGGAGCTGTTTTTT. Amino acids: CAISPSVGTGELFF.

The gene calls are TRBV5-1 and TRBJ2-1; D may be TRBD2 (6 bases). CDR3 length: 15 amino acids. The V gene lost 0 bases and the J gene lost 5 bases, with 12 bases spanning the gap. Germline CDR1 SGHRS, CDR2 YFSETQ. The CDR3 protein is CASSLAGVENNEQFF. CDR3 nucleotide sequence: TGCGCCAGCAGCTTGGCGGGGGTGGAAAACAATGAGCAGTTCTTC.

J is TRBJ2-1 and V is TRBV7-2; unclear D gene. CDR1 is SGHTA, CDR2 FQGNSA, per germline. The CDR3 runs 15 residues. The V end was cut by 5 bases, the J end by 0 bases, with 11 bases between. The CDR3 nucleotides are TGTGCCAGCAGCCTACGGGCCATCTCCTACAATGAGCAGTTCTTC. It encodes CASSLRAISYNEQFF.

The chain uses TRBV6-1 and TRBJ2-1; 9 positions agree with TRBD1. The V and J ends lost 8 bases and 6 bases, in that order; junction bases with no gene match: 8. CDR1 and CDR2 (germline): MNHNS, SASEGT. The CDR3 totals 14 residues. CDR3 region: CASGRDRDFNEQFF. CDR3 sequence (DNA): TGTGCCAGCGGCCGGGACAGGGACTTCAATGAGCAGTTCTTC.

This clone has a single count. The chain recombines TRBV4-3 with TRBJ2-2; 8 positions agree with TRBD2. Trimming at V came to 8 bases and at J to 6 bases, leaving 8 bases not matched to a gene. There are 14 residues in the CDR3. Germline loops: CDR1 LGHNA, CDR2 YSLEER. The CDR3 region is CASAEERGSGELFF. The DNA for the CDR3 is TGCGCCAGCGCGGAGGAGCGGGGGTCCGGGGAGCTGTTTTTT.

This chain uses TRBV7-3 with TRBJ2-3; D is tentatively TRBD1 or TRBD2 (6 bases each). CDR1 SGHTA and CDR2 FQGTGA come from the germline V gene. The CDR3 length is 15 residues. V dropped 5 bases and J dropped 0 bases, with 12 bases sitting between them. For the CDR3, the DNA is TGTGCCAGCAGCCAATACGGGGGCAGCACAGATACGCAGTATTTT. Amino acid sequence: CASSQYGGSTDTQYF.

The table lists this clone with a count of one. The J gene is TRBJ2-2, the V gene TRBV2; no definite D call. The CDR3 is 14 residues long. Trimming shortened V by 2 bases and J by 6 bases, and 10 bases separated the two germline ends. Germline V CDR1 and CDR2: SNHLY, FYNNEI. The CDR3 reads CASSELVTAGELFF. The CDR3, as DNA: TGTGCCAGCAGTGAACTAGTGACGGCCGGGGAGCTGTTTTTT.

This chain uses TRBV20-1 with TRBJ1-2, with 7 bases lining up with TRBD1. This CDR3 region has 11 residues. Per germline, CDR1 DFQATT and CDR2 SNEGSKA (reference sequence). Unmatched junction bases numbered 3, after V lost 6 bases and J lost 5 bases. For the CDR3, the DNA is TGCAGTGCCTTGACAGGGTATGGCTACACCTTC. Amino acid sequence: CSALTGYGYTF.

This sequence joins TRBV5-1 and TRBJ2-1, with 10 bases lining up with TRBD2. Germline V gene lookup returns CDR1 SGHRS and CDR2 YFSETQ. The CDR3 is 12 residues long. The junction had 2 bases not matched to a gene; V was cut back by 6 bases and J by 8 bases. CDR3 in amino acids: CASKREGYEQFF. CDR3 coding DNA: TGCGCCAGCAAGCGGGAGGGGTATGAGCAGTTCTTC.

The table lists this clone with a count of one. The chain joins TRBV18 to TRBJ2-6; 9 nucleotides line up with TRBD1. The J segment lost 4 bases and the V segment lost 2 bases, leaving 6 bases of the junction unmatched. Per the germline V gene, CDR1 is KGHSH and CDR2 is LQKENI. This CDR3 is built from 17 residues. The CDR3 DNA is TGTGCCAGCTCACCAGGGACAGGGAACTCAGGGGCCAACGTCCTGACTTTC. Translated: CASSPGTGNSGANVLTF.

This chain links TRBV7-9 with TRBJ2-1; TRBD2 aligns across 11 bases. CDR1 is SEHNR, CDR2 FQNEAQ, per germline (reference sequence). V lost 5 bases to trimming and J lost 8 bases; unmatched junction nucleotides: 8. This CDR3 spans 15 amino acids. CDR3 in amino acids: CASSPRTSGYYEQFF. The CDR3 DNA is TGTGCCAGCAGCCCTCGGACTAGCGGGTACTATGAGCAGTTCTTC. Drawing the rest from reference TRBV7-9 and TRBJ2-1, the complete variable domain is DTGVSQNPRHKITKRGQNVTFRCDPISEHNRLYWYRQTLGQGPEFLTYFQNEAQLEKSRLLSDRFSAERPKGSFSTLEIQRTEQGDSAMYLCASSPRTSGYYEQFFGPGTRLTVL.

Written as DNA, the CDR3 is TGTGCCAGCAGCCAACGGGACAGGGAAAAACTGTTTTTT. It translates to CASSQRDREKLFF. V is TRBV6-1 and J is TRBJ1-4; 8 nucleotides agree with TRBD1. CDR1 is MNHNS and CDR2 is SASEGT in the germline V gene. V lost 6 bases to trimming and J lost 8 bases; unmatched junction nucleotides: 5. This CDR3 comprises 13 residues.

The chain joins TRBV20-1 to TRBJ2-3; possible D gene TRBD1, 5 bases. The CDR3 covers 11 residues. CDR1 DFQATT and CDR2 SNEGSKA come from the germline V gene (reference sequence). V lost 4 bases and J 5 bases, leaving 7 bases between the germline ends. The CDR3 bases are TGCAGTGCTATAGACAGAGATACGCAGTATTTT. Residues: CSAIDRDTQYF.

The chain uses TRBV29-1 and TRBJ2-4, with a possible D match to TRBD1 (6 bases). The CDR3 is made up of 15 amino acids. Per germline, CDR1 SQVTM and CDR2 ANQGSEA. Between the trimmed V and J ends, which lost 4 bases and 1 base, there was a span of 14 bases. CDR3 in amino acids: CSVVSHTGAKNIQYF. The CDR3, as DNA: TGCAGCGTTGTGTCCCATACAGGGGCCAAAAACATTCAGTACTTC.

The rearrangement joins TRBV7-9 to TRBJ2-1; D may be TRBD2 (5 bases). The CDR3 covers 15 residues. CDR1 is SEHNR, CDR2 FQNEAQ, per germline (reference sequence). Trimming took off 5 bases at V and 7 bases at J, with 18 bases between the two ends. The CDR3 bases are TGTGCCAGCAGCCCCCGCGGGTCTAGCCTAAATGAGCAGTTCTTC. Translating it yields CASSPRGSSLNEQFF.

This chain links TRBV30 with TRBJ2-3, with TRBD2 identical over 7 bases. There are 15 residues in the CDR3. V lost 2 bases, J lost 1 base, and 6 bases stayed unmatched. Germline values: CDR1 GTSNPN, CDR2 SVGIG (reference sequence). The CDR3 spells CAWSKRDLRTDTQYF. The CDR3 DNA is TGTGCCTGGAGTAAGCGGGACCTTCGCACAGATACGCAGTATTTT.

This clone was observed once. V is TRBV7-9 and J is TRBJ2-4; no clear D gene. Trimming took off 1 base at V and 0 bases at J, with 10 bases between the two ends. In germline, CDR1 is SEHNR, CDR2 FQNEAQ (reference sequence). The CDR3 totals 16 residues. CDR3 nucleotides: TGTGCCAGCAGCTTAGGGAATCTCCTAGCCAAAAACATTCAGTACTTC. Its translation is CASSLGNLLAKNIQYF.

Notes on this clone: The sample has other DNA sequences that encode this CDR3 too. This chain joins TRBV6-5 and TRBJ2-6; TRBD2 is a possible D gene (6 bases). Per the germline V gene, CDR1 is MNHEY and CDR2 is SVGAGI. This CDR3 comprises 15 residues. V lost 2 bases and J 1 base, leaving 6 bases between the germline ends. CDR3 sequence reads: CASSYGGSGANVLTF. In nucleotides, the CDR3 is TGTGCCAGCAGTTACGGGGGGTCTGGGGCCAACGTCCTGACTTTC.